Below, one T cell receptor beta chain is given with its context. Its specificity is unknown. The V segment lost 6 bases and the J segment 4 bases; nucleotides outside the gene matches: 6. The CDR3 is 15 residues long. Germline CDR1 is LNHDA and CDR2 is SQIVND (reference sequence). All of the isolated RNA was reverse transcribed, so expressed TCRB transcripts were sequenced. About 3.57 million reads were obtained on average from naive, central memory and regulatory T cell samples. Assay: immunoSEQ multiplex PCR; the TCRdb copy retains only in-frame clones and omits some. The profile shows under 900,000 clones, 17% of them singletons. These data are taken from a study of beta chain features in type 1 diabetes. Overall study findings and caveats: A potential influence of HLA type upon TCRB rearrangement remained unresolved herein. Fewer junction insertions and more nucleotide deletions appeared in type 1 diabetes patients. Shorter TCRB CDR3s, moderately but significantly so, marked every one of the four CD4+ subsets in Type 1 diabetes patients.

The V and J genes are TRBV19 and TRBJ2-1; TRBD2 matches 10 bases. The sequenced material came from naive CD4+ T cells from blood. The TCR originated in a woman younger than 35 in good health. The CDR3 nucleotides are TGTGCCAGTAGGAGTAGCGGGAGGCATTACAATGAGCAGTTCTTC. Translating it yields CASRSSGRHYNEQFF.